These 17 T cell receptor beta chains originate from one sample sequenced in a study of blood T cell repertoires in COVID-19. Only in-frame clones appear in the TCRdb table, and some are missing; sequencing was by immunoSEQ multiplex PCR. The sample records 140,000 to 150,000 clones, about 87% being singletons. Sequencing was done on a sample of peripheral blood. These receptors all stem from an elderly man with acute or convalescent COVID-19.

Concerning this clone: Additional DNA sequences in this sample encode the identical CDR3. V usage is TRBV5-1 and J usage is TRBJ1-1, with D perhaps matching TRBD1 (6 bases). CDR3 length equals 14 residues. Germline V gene sequence: CDR1 SGHRS, CDR2 YFSETQ. V lost 2 bases, J lost 0 bases, and 8 bases lay in between. CDR3: CASSFTGLNTEAFF. In nucleotides, the CDR3 is TGCGCCAGCAGCTTTACAGGGTTGAACACTGAAGCTTTCTTT.

The chain carries TRBV19 and TRBJ1-3; D gene unclear. Germline V gene lookup returns CDR1 LNHDA and CDR2 SQIVND (reference sequence). CDR3 size: 14 residues. V dropped 5 bases and J dropped 2 bases, with 10 bases sitting between them. CDR3 sequence (DNA): TGTGCCAGTAGTGTCCGGGGAACTGGAAACACCATATATTTT. This translates into CASSVRGTGNTIYF.

This sequence joins TRBV7-3 and TRBJ2-1; 11 bases agree with TRBD2. V shed 5 bases and J 8 bases; nucleotides not matched to a gene: 8. This CDR3 spans 15 amino acids. Germline loops: CDR1 SGHTA, CDR2 FQGTGA. CDR3 amino acids: CASSLTSGSVHEQFF. The CDR3 nucleotides read TGTGCCAGCAGCCTCACTAGCGGGAGTGTGCATGAGCAGTTCTTC.

The table lists this clone with a count of one. The chain joins TRBV6-2 or TRBV6-3 to TRBJ1-6; 8 bases agree with TRBD1. The CDR3 runs 15 residues. Germline CDR1 and CDR2: MNHEY and SVGEGT. V lost 7 bases and J lost 9; bases outside the gene matches: 11. The CDR3 is CASTPRTGFFSPLHF. CDR3 bases: TGTGCCAGCACCCCACGGACAGGGTTTTTTTCACCCCTCCACTTT.

This clone has only one observation. V gene TRBV2 combines with J gene TRBJ2-1, with a weak D call TRBD2 (6 bases). Germline CDR1 SNHLY, CDR2 FYNNEI. There are 13 residues in the CDR3. Trimming removed 3 bases at V and 4 bases at J, with 7 bases between. The CDR3, as DNA: TGTGCCAGCAGTGACCGGGAGTACAATGAGCAGTTCTTC. This encodes CASSDREYNEQFF. Supplemented by reference TRBV2 and TRBJ2-1, the full variable domain reads EPEVTQTPSHQVTQMGQEVILRCVPISNHLYFYWYRQILGQKVEFLVSFYNNEISEKSEIFDDQFSVERPDGSNFTLKIRSTKLEDSAMYFCASSDREYNEQFFGPGTRLTVL.

The chain has TRBV3-1 (or the pseudogene TRBV3-2) and TRBJ2-3; 10 bases agree with TRBD2. The germline gives CDR1 LGHDT, CDR2 YNNKEL (reference sequence). The CDR3 has 16 amino acids. Trimming removed 0 bases from V and 2 bases from J; junction bases left unmatched: 2. DNA for the CDR3: TGTGCCAGCAGCCAAGATCTAGCGGGAGCCACAGATACGCAGTATTTT. Residues: CASSQDLAGATDTQYF.

The CDR3 loop is CASSILLPGGGEAFF. The CDR3 nucleotides read TGTGCCAGTAGTATCCTCCTGCCGGGGGGAGGTGAAGCTTTCTTT. The chain joins TRBV19 to TRBJ1-1; a weak D match, TRBD1 (5 bases). V lost 3 bases, J lost 7 bases, and 18 bases lay in between. The CDR3 totals 15 residues. Germline-derived CDR1 and CDR2 are LNHDA and SQIVND (reference sequence).

This rearrangement joins TRBV11-2 to TRBJ1-1; weak D call: TRBD1 (5 bases). This CDR3 region has 14 residues. CDR1 SGHAT and CDR2 FQNNGV come from the germline V gene. The germline V and J ends were trimmed by 6 bases and 3 bases, with 14 bases remaining between them. CDR3 coding DNA: TGTGCCAGCAGTTCAACAGGTGTATACACTGAAGCTTTCTTT. This encodes CASSSTGVYTEAFF.

The chain joins TRBV28 to TRBJ2-1, with a tentative D call TRBD1 (6 bases). V lost 4 bases and J 4 bases, leaving 17 bases between the germline ends. The CDR3 has 16 amino acids. Germline loops: CDR1 MDHEN, CDR2 SYDVKM. The CDR3 region has the DNA TGTGCCAGCAGTTACTCCCAGGGGAAAGATTACAATGAGCAGTTCTTC. Translating gives CASSYSQGKDYNEQFF.

This sequence joins TRBV27 and TRBJ2-1; 12 bases are a match to TRBD2. The CDR3 extends over 13 amino acids. Trimming removed 4 bases from V and 12 bases from J; junction bases left unmatched: 4. Germline values: CDR1 MNHEY, CDR2 SMNVEV (reference sequence). CDR3 in amino acids: CASSYTSGRWQFF. The CDR3 DNA is TGTGCCAGCAGTTACACTAGCGGGAGGTGGCAGTTCTTC.

The gene calls are TRBV4-2 and TRBJ2-5, with 8 nucleotides matching TRBD2. Trimming took 1 base from V and 5 from J; bases not matched to a gene: 9. CDR3 length: 16 amino acids. Germline assignment: CDR1 LGHNA and CDR2 YNFKEQ. This CDR3 is CASSQAGGGPGETQYF. The CDR3, as DNA: TGTGCCAGCAGCCAAGCTGGCGGGGGGCCGGGGGAGACCCAGTACTTC.

The chain carries TRBV15 and TRBJ2-1, with 9 nucleotides matching TRBD1. The germline CDR1 and CDR2 sequences are LNHNV and YYDKDF (reference sequence). With V trimmed by 4 bases and J by 6 bases, 7 bases remained unmatched. The CDR3 is 15 residues long. The CDR3 loop is CATSNRGRPLNEQFF. The CDR3 DNA follows: TGTGCCACCAGCAACAGGGGGCGCCCCCTCAATGAGCAGTTCTTC. Together with reference TRBV15 and TRBJ2-1, the CDR3 gives the full variable domain: DAMVIQNPRYQVTQFGKPVTLSCSQTLNHNVMYWYQQKSSQAPKLLFHYYDKDFNNEADTPDNFQSRRPNTSFCFLDIRSPGLGDTAMYLCATSNRGRPLNEQFFGPGTRLTVL.

This chain links TRBV16 with TRBJ1-1; tentative D call: TRBD1 (6 bases). V was clipped by 2 bases and J by 2 bases, with 12 bases between them. CDR3 length: 15 residues. From germline, CDR1 is KGHSY and CDR2 FQNENV. CDR3 sequence: CASSQTGFENTEAFF. DNA for the CDR3: TGTGCCAGCAGCCAAACAGGGTTTGAAAACACTGAAGCTTTCTTT.

As DNA, the CDR3 is TGTGCCAGCAGAAGGACTAGCGGGGGGCTTCAAAGAGATACGCAGTATTTT. Translated: CASRRTSGGLQRDTQYF. V gene TRBV28 combines with J gene TRBJ2-3; 14 nucleotides agree with TRBD2. Germline V gives CDR1 MDHEN, CDR2 SYDVKM. The junction had 10 bases not matched to a gene; V was cut back by 6 bases and J by 5 bases. The CDR3 totals 17 residues.

The chain carries TRBV20-1 and TRBJ1-5; TRBD1 matches 9 bases. The trim removed 3 bases at V and 0 bases at J, leaving 9 bases unmatched. The CDR3 is 17 amino acids. CDR1 and CDR2 from the germline V gene are DFQATT and SNEGSKA (reference sequence). The DNA of the CDR3 is TGCAGTGCTAGTGAGTGGACAGGGGCGGTTAGCAATCAGCCCCAGCATTTT. It translates to CSASEWTGAVSNQPQHF.

This chain uses TRBV11-2 with TRBJ1-5; 11 bases map to TRBD1. From germline, CDR1 is SGHAT and CDR2 FQNNGV. The V gene end was trimmed by 3 bases and the J gene end by 0 bases; junction bases not matched to a gene: 4. The CDR3 contains 17 residues. The CDR3 DNA reads as TGTGCCAGCAGCTTGGGACAGGGGGGGGCTAGCAATCAGCCCCAGCATTTT. This encodes CASSLGQGGASNQPQHF.

The CDR3 sequence: CSVDDGGVYGYTF. CDR3 nucleotides: TGCAGCGTTGATGATGGAGGGGTCTATGGCTACACCTTC. This chain uses TRBV29-1 with TRBJ1-2, with D possibly being TRBD1 (5 bases). Germline CDR1 reads SQVTM; CDR2 reads ANQGSEA. Trimming shortened V by 3 bases and J by 4 bases, and 12 bases separated the two germline ends. The CDR3 has 13 residues.